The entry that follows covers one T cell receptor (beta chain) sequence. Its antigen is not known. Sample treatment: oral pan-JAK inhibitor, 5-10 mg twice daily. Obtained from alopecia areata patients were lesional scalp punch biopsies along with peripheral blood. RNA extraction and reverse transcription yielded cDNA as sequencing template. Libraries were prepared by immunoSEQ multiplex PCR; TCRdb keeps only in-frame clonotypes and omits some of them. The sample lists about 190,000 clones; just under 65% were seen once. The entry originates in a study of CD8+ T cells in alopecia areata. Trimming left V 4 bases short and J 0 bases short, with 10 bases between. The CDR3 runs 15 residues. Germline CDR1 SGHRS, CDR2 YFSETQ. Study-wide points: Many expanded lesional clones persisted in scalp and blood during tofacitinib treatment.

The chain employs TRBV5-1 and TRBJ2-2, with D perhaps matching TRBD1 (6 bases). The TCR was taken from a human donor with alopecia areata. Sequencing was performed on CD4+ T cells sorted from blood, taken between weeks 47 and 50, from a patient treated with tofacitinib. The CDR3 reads CASSSWTANTGELFF. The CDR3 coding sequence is TGCGCCAGCAGCAGCTGGACAGCGAACACCGGGGAGCTGTTTTTT.